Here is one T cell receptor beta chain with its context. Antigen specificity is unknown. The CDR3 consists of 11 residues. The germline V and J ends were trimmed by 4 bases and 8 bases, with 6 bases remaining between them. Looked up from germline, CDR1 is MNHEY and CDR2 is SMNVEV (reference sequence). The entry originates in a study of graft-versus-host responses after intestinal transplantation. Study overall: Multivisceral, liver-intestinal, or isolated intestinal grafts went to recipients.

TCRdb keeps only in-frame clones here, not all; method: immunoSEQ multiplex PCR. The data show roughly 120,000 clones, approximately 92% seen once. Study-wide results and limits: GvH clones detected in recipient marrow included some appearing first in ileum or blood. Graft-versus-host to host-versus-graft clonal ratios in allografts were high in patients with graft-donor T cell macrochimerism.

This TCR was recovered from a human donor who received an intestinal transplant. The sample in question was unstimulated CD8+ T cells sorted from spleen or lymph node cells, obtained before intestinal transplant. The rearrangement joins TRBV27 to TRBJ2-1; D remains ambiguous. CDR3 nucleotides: TGTGCCAGCAGTTCGAGCTATGAGCAGTTCTTC. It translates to CASSSSYEQFF.